This T cell receptor (beta chain) is drawn from a study of T cell repertoires in aging, cancer and after chemotherapy. Study-level background: Donors were grouped into six age bands spanning 30 or younger through 70 or older. Repeat sampling of healthy donors over several months to years showed clear clonal overlap. Overall study results and limits: Loss of evenness, beyond lost richness, contributed to age-related TCR diversity decline in cancer patients. These repertoire data do not allow conclusions about immunological memory after chemotherapy.

By share of the sample, this clonotype is medium-sized (0.01 to 0.1%). What it binds is not known. Rearranged V-D-J TRB sequences were amplified with a mixed TRB-A/B primer pool. TCRdb re-called the multiplex PCR reads with MiXCR, one entry per CDR3 protein. The repertoire holds around 13,000 distinct CDR3 sequences, with over 20% as singletons. Amplification of TCR beta used genomic DNA extracted from peripheral blood. This CDR3 contains 14 residues. J gave up 5 bases and V 3 bases, and 5 bases lay outside the gene matches. Germline loops: CDR1 DFQATT, CDR2 SNEGSKA (reference sequence). This sequence joins TRBV20-1 and TRBJ1-1; 11 bases agree with TRBD1. The sequenced sample consisted of blood. This clonotype was obtained from a human donor in good health. The CDR3 DNA reads as TGCAGTGCTAGGGGGACAGGGGGGGAGACTGAAGCTTTCTTT. Protein: CSARGTGGETEAFF.